These 29 T cell receptor beta chains were all obtained from the same sample, sequenced in a study of T-cell memory formation after mild COVID-19. TCRdb processed the 5' RACE reads anew with MiXCR; each CDR3 protein has one entry. Here the sample spans 350,000 to 500,000 distinct CDR3 sequences, under 20% being singletons. The sample consisted of PBMCs or a T cell subset sorted from them (not recorded which). The receptors originated from a man between 18 and 35 years old who had mild COVID-19 (a few samples of this study predate the infection). Cell type and time point are not known.

A word on this clonotype: A read error may produce the germline difference seen at one junction end. The rearrangement uses TRBV5-1 and TRBJ2-2, with 9 nucleotides matching TRBD1. Germline lookup yields CDR1 SGHRS and CDR2 YFSETQ. The length of the CDR3 is 19 residues. The CDR3 spells CASSLAGTGPFSGAGELFF. CDR3 coding DNA: TGCGCCAGCAGTTTGGCCGGGACAGGGCCCTTTAGTGGCGCCGGGGAGCTGTTTTTT.

This chain uses TRBV29-1 with TRBJ2-5; TRBD1 matches at 7 bases. V gave up 3 bases and J gave up 0 bases; unmatched junction bases: 7. The CDR3 length is 15 residues. Germline V CDR1 and CDR2: SQVTM, ANQGSEA. Here the CDR3 reads CSVEGDRDNQETQYF. The CDR3 coding sequence is TGCAGCGTTGAGGGGGACAGAGATAACCAAGAGACCCAGTACTTC. Using reference TRBV29-1 and TRBJ2-5 for the parts outside the CDR3, the full variable domain is SAVISQKPSRDICQRGTSLTIQCQVDSQVTMMFWYRQQPGQSLTLIATANQGSEATYESGFVIDKFPISRPNLTFSTLTVSNMSPEDSSIYLCSVEGDRDNQETQYFGPGTRLLVL.

The genes are TRBV7-9 and TRBJ1-1; the match to TRBD1 covers 7 bases. CDR1 and CDR2 (germline): SEHNR, FQNEAQ (reference sequence). After removal of 3 bases from V and 1 base from J, the junction contained 8 bases not matched to a gene. This CDR3 has 16 amino acids. The CDR3 nucleotides are TGTGCCAGCAGCTTCTCGACCGGGACAGCGAACACTGAAGCTTTCTTT. As protein: CASSFSTGTANTEAFF.

This sequence joins TRBV18 and TRBJ2-7, with TRBD1 matching over 8 bases. In germline, CDR1 is KGHSH, CDR2 LQKENI. The CDR3 spans 14 residues. With 1 base clipped from V and 3 bases from J, the junction kept 2 bases outside the gene matches. In DNA form, the CDR3 reads TGTGCCAGCTCACCACTAGGACAGGGCTACGAGCAGTACTTC. Translated, it gives CASSPLGQGYEQYF.

The chain combines TRBV5-8 with TRBJ2-4; D might be TRBD1 (6 bases). The CDR3 is made up of 16 amino acids. The germline V gene encodes CDR1 SGHTS and CDR2 YDEGEE. V dropped 0 bases and J dropped 0 bases, with 10 bases sitting between them. CDR3 in DNA: TGTGCCAGCAGCTTGGTCAGGGGTATAGCCAAAAACATTCAGTACTTC. Its protein product is CASSLVRGIAKNIQYF.

J is TRBJ2-1 and V is TRBV11-2; 9 bases fit TRBD2. This CDR3 is built from 19 residues. Germline assignment: CDR1 SGHAT and CDR2 FQNNGV. The V gene end was trimmed by 4 bases and the J gene end by 0 bases; junction bases not matched to a gene: 13. The chain's CDR3 is CASSSRGSGGLSSYNEQFF. Here the CDR3 DNA reads TGTGCCAGCAGCTCTAGAGGGAGCGGGGGGCTCAGCTCCTACAATGAGCAGTTCTTC.

The chain carries TRBV6-5 and TRBJ1-3; weak D call: TRBD1 (5 bases). The CDR3 covers 16 residues. V lost 5 bases to trimming and J lost 0 bases, with 14 bases between them. Looked up from germline, CDR1 is MNHEY and CDR2 is SVGAGI. The CDR3 DNA follows: TGTGCCAGCAGTCCGGGACGGACCTTCTCTGGAAACACCATATATTTT. Protein product: CASSPGRTFSGNTIYF.

This chain connects TRBV28 to TRBJ2-7; D not resolved. Germline CDR1 MDHEN, CDR2 SYDVKM. CDR3 size: 12 residues. The ends were cut back, 7 bases at V and 6 bases at J, with 13 bases in the middle. The CDR3 spells CASTNYDGEQYV. In DNA form, the CDR3 reads TGTGCCAGCACGAATTATGACGGCGAGCAGTACGTC.

The chain has TRBV5-1 and TRBJ2-5; 8 bases are a match to TRBD1. V gave up 4 bases and J gave up 1 base; unmatched junction bases: 3. Germline loops: CDR1 SGHRS, CDR2 YFSETQ. CDR3 length equals 14 residues. CDR3 bases: TGCGCCAGCAGCCCGGGACAGGTCCAAGAGACCCAGTACTTC. The encoded protein is CASSPGQVQETQYF.

The genes are TRBV7-9 and TRBJ2-5; TRBD1 is a possible D gene (6 bases). V was shortened by 6 bases and J by 5 bases, with 16 bases between the two germline ends. Germline V gives CDR1 SEHNR, CDR2 FQNEAQ (reference sequence). The CDR3 covers 14 residues. The DNA for the CDR3 is TGTGCCAGCAGGCCCAGTGGGGGCCTGGAGACCCAGTACTTC. Its protein is CASRPSGGLETQYF. Combining the CDR3 with reference TRBV7-9 and TRBJ2-5 gives the whole variable domain DTGVSQNPRHKITKRGQNVTFRCDPISEHNRLYWYRQTLGQGPEFLTYFQNEAQLEKSRLLSDRFSAERPKGSFSTLEIQRTEQGDSAMYLCASRPSGGLETQYFGPGTRLLVL.

The sample holds a few counts of this clonotype. The rearrangement links TRBV7-2 to TRBJ2-7; D not resolved. The V end was cut by 5 bases, the J end by 2 bases, with 16 bases between. Germline CDR1 is SGHTA and CDR2 is FQGNSA. This CDR3 comprises 15 residues. CDR3 protein: CASSPRSATAYEQYF. CDR3 nucleotide sequence: TGTGCCAGCAGCCCCCGCTCCGCCACCGCCTACGAGCAGTACTTC.

V is TRBV5-1 and J is TRBJ2-5; the D is unclear. The CDR3 length is 14 residues. Per germline, CDR1 SGHRS and CDR2 YFSETQ. Deletions cut 0 bases from V and 4 bases from J, with 10 bases between. The CDR3 is CASSLVVPRETQYF. In DNA form, the CDR3 reads TGCGCCAGCAGCTTGGTGGTCCCAAGAGAGACCCAGTACTTC.

This rearrangement joins TRBV4-2 to TRBJ1-2, with 7 positions matching TRBD1. V was clipped by 5 bases and J by 7 bases; unmatched bases: 7. The CDR3 extends over 13 amino acids. CDR1 and CDR2 from the germline V gene are LGHNA and YNFKEQ. CDR3 DNA: TGTGCCAGCAGCTCCTCTAGGACAGGTGGCTACACCTTC. Its protein is CASSSSRTGGYTF.

This clonotype was seen repeatedly, ten times or more. The rearrangement uses TRBV6-5 and TRBJ2-5; D may be TRBD1 (6 bases). The germline CDR1 and CDR2 sequences are MNHEY and SVGAGI. The CDR3 spans 15 residues. V lost 5 bases to trimming and J lost 2 bases, with 15 bases between them. The CDR3 loop is CASSNLQGPQETQYF. CDR3 bases: TGTGCCAGCAGTAACCTACAGGGCCCACAAGAGACCCAGTACTTC.

This clonotype was found a few times. This chain links TRBV19 with TRBJ1-5; a possible D gene is TRBD1 (5 bases). V lost 4 bases, J lost 7 bases, and 8 bases lay in between. The CDR3 runs to 12 residues. Germline CDR1 is LNHDA and CDR2 is SQIVND (reference sequence). The CDR3 here is CASSKGSQPQHF. The CDR3 DNA reads as TGTGCCAGTAGTAAGGGGTCCCAGCCCCAGCATTTT.

This clonotype has more than one count but fewer than ten. The chain carries TRBV4-1 and TRBJ2-2; TRBD1 or TRBD2 may be the D gene (6 bases each). CDR1 is MGHRA and CDR2 is YSYEKL in the germline V gene. The V and J ends lost 1 base and 4 bases respectively, with 13 bases between them. This CDR3 comprises 16 residues. The CDR3 loop is CASSQVGGRITGELFF. The CDR3 DNA is TGCGCCAGCAGCCAAGTCGGGGGCCGGATCACCGGGGAGCTGTTTTTT.

This clonotype has a count of ten or more. The chain uses TRBV12-3 or TRBV12-4 and TRBJ1-4; 7 bases agree with TRBD1. V was pared by 6 bases and J by 5 bases, with 6 bases of the junction left unmatched. The CDR3 is 14 amino acids. The CDR3 nucleotides are TGTGCCAGCAGCCGACAGGGCACGAATGAAAAACTGTTTTTT. It encodes CASSRQGTNEKLFF.

V gene TRBV20-1 combines with J gene TRBJ1-2, with 8 bases matching TRBD1. Germline V gene lookup returns CDR1 DFQATT and CDR2 SNEGSKA (reference sequence). CDR3 length: 13 residues. The trim removed 2 bases at V and 8 bases at J, leaving 7 bases unmatched. The CDR3 nucleotides are TGCAGTGCTAGACGTACAGGGGGTGGGGGCTACACCTTC. Translated: CSARRTGGGGYTF.

This clonotype was seen at least ten times. The genes are TRBV5-6 and TRBJ2-3, with 9 bases lining up with TRBD1. Germline lookup yields CDR1 SGHDT and CDR2 YYEEEE. The CDR3 has 15 residues. With V trimmed by 0 bases and J by 6 bases, 5 bases remained unmatched. CDR3 amino acids: CASSLGGQGLDTQYF. CDR3 DNA sequence: TGTGCCAGCAGCTTGGGGGGACAGGGCTTGGATACGCAGTATTTT. Full variable domain (outside the CDR3, taken from reference TRBV5-6 and TRBJ2-3): DAGVTQSPTHLIKTRGQQVTLRCSPKSGHDTVSWYQQALGQGPQFIFQYYEEEERQRGNFPDRFSGHQFPNYSSELNVNALLLGDSALYLCASSLGGQGLDTQYFGPGTRLTVL.

The V call is TRBV7-2, the J call TRBJ2-1; TRBD2 aligns across 9 bases. The V and J ends lost 6 bases and 1 base, in that order; junction bases with no gene match: 1. Germline V gene lookup returns CDR1 SGHTA and CDR2 FQGNSA. This CDR3 is 14 amino acids long. CDR3 nucleotide sequence: TGTGCCAGCAGGCGGGGGGGGTCCTACAATGAGCAGTTCTTC. Its translation is CASRRGGSYNEQFF.

This clonotype has a handful of counts. The CDR3 spells CASRASGGRDNQPQHF. In DNA, the CDR3 is TGCGCCAGCAGGGCATCGGGGGGGCGCGATAATCAGCCCCAGCATTTT. The chain has TRBV4-1 and TRBJ1-5, with a tentative D call TRBD1 (6 bases). The CDR3 consists of 16 residues. V dropped 6 bases and J dropped 4 bases, with 19 bases sitting between them. Germline lookup yields CDR1 MGHRA and CDR2 YSYEKL.

This clonotype is a singleton in its sample. V is TRBV7-2 and J is TRBJ2-7; D uncertain. Germline V gene lookup returns CDR1 SGHTA and CDR2 FQGNSA. The CDR3 has 12 amino acids. V was shortened by 4 bases and J by 3 bases, with 7 bases between the two germline ends. Here the CDR3 DNA reads TGTGCCAGCAGCTCCCAGTACTACGAGCAGTACTTC. Protein: CASSSQYYEQYF. The entire variable domain, with the rest obtained from reference TRBV7-2 and TRBJ2-7, is as follows: GAGVSQSPSNKVTEKGKDVELRCDPISGHTALYWYRQSLGQGLEFLIYFQGNSAPDKSGLPSDRFSAERTGGSVSTLTIQRTQQEDSAVYLCASSSQYYEQYFGPGTRLTVT.

In this sample, this clonotype turned up many times. The gene calls are TRBV3-1 and TRBJ1-1; D gene unclear. Germline V CDR1 and CDR2: LGHDT, YNNKEL (reference sequence). V gave up 5 bases and J gave up 8 bases, with 15 bases separating them. The CDR3 sequence is 13 residues long. The chain's CDR3 is CASSKNDQLEAFF. As DNA, the CDR3 is TGTGCCAGCAGCAAAAATGATCAGCTCGAAGCTTTCTTT.

The V gene is TRBV6-6, the J gene TRBJ2-7; TRBD2 is a possible D gene (6 bases). Germline V CDR1 and CDR2: MNHNY, SVGAGI (reference sequence). V was shortened by 0 bases and J by 6 bases, with 18 bases between the two germline ends. CDR3 length: 16 amino acids. The CDR3 protein is CASSYSSREPEGEQYF. CDR3 nucleotides: TGTGCCAGCAGTTACTCAAGTCGCGAGCCGGAGGGCGAGCAGTACTTC.

This clonotype has at least ten counts. CDR3: CASGLGSSYNSPLHF. The CDR3 bases are TGCGCCAGCGGTCTGGGGAGCTCCTATAATTCACCCCTCCACTTT. The chain uses TRBV4-1 and TRBJ1-6; no reliable D call. The germline V and J ends were trimmed by 8 bases and 0 bases, with 11 bases remaining between them. The CDR3 spans 15 residues. The germline V gene encodes CDR1 MGHRA and CDR2 YSYEKL.

The rearrangement links TRBV29-1 to TRBJ1-4; no clear D gene. Germline CDR1 and CDR2: SQVTM and ANQGSEA. Trimming took off 6 bases at V and 3 bases at J, with 14 bases between the two ends. CDR3 size: 14 residues. This CDR3 reads CSVRSTAANEKLFF. The CDR3 DNA sequence: TGCAGCGTAAGATCGACGGCGGCTAATGAAAAACTGTTTTTT.

This sequence joins TRBV6-2 or TRBV6-3 and TRBJ2-7, with D perhaps assigned TRBD1 or TRBD2 (5 bases each). This CDR3 comprises 13 residues. V was cut by 8 bases and J by 3 bases, with 14 bases left in between. The germline CDR1 and CDR2 sequences are MNHEY and SVGEGT. CDR3 DNA sequence: TGTGCCAGCGGGGACCCGTCGGTCTACGAGCAGTACTTC. This codes for CASGDPSVYEQYF.

This clonotype has just a few counts. V is TRBV5-1 and J is TRBJ1-2; no clear D. With 4 bases removed from V and 3 bases from J, the gap between germline ends came to 22 bases. CDR3 length equals 17 residues. Germline V gives CDR1 SGHRS, CDR2 YFSETQ. The DNA for the CDR3 is TGCGCCAGCAGCAACCGACCATTACAGCCAACCCACTATGGCTACACCTTC. Amino acids: CASSNRPLQPTHYGYTF.

The V call is TRBV4-1, the J call TRBJ1-2; D is unresolved. V gave up 3 bases and J gave up 1 base, with 9 bases separating them. Germline CDR1 is MGHRA and CDR2 is YSYEKL. CDR3 length equals 14 residues. For the CDR3, the DNA is TGCGCCAGCAGCCACGGGTCGAGTAACTATGGCTACACCTTC. Protein product: CASSHGSSNYGYTF.